The 4 T cell receptor beta chains reported below all come from one sample, sequenced in a study of shared clonotypes between healthy human individuals. Libraries were prepared by immunoSEQ multiplex PCR; TCRdb keeps only in-frame clonotypes and omits some of them. Of about 2.4 million clones detected, roughly 93% appear once; the ten largest clones hold approximately 0.35%. Sequences were obtained from naive CD4+ T cells from PBMCs. The sample's subset: CD45RA+ positively selected. The receptors come from a man between 18 and 35 years old in good health. Some clones in this sample may be carry-over from other donors' samples.

Worth noting for this clone: This specimen includes other DNA sequences encoding the same CDR3. The chain employs TRBV5-1 and TRBJ2-7; a possible D gene is TRBD1 (5 bases). Trimming pared 0 bases from V and 0 bases from J, leaving 10 bases between. The length of the CDR3 is 15 residues. Germline CDR1 SGHRS, CDR2 YFSETQ. As DNA, the CDR3 is TGCGCCAGCAGCTTGGTCGCAGGGCCCTCCTACGAGCAGTACTTC. As protein: CASSLVAGPSYEQYF.

Points on this clone: Other DNA sequences in the same sample also yield this CDR3. This sequence joins TRBV28 and TRBJ1-2; unclear D gene. The germline V and J ends were trimmed by 1 base and 4 bases, with 4 bases remaining between them. CDR1 and CDR2 (germline): MDHEN, SYDVKM. CDR3 length: 12 amino acids. The CDR3 reads CASSLSGYGYTF. The CDR3 DNA sequence: TGTGCCAGCAGTTTATCGGGCTATGGCTACACCTTC.

The CDR3 DNA sequence: TGTGCCAGCTCACCTCTGCGGGAGGGTGAAGCTTTCTTT. Its translation is CASSPLREGEAFF. The chain couples TRBV18 to TRBJ1-1; no definite D call. This CDR3 region has 13 residues. V lost 3 bases to trimming and J lost 7 bases, with 12 bases between them. CDR1 and CDR2 from the germline V gene are KGHSH and LQKENI.

The V gene is TRBV7-9, the J gene TRBJ2-2; 7 bases are shared with TRBD1. Germline V gene data show CDR1 as SEHNR and CDR2 as FQNEAQ (reference sequence). V lost 2 bases and J lost 5; bases outside the gene matches: 5. The CDR3 spans 15 residues. CDR3 DNA: TGTGCCAGCAGCTTAAGACAGGGAAAGACCGGGGAGCTGTTTTTT. Protein sequence: CASSLRQGKTGELFF.